This TCR beta chain was captured in a study of cytomegalovirus exposure and HLA in healthy donors. Study findings and constraints: Later work associated 16,951 TCR beta sequences with HLA alleles at 0.05 false discovery rate. Near-uniform donor sequencing depth was presumed by presence/absence analyses.

The PCR was carried out with 60 Vbeta primers and 13 Jbeta primers. Method: immunoSEQ multiplex PCR; TCRdb's copy keeps in-frame clones and lacks some. The sample includes about 98,000 clones, about two thirds of them seen just once. Germline V CDR1 and CDR2: SSHAT, FNYEAQ (reference sequence). The CDR3 runs to 12 residues. As concerns this clone: Its antigen remains unknown. Germline and junction disagree at one end, which may indicate a read error.

This chain uses TRBV7-7 with TRBJ2-7, with TRBD2 identical over 10 bases. The sequence was collected from a man in his forties or fifties in good health and CMV-seronegative. Material: PBMCs. CDR3: CASSGGGYEQYF. The CDR3 bases are TGTGCTAGCAGCGGGGGGGGGTACGAGCAGTACTTC.